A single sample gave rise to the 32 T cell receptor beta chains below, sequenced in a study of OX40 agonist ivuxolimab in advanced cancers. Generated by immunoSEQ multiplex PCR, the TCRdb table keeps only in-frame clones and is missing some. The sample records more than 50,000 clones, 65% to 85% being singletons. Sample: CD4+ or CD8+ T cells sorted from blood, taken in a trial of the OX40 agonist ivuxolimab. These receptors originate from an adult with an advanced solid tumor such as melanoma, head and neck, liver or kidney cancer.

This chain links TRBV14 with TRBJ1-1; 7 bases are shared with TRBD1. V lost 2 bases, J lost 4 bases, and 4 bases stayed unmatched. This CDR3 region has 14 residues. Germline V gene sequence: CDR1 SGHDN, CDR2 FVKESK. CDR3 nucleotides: TGTGCCAGCAGCCAAAGGGACAGATCCACTGAAGCTTTCTTT. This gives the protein CASSQRDRSTEAFF.

CDR3 sequence reads: CASTQLSQPQHF. The CDR3 bases are TGTGCCAGCACGCAGCTCAGTCAGCCCCAGCATTTT. The rearrangement uses TRBV28 and TRBJ1-5, with D unresolved. Germline lookup yields CDR1 MDHEN and CDR2 SYDVKM. Trimming pared 7 bases from V and 6 bases from J, leaving 10 bases between. The CDR3 loop spans 12 amino acids.

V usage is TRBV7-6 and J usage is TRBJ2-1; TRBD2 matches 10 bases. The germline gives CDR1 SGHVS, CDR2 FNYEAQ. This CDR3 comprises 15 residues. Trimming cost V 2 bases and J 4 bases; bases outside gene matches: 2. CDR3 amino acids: CASSLQAGGYNEQFF. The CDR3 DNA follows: TGTGCCAGCAGCTTACAAGCGGGAGGGTACAATGAGCAGTTCTTC.

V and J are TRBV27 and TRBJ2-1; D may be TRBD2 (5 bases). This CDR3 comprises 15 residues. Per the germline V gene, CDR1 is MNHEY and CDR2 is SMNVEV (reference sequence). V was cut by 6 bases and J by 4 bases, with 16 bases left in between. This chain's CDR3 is CASRATGITYNEQFF. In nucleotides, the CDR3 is TGTGCCAGCAGGGCCACCGGGATCACATACAATGAGCAGTTCTTC.

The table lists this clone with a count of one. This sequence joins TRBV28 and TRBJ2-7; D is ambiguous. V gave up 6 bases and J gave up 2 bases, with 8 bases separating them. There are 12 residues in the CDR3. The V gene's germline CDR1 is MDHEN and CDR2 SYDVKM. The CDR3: CASSPGTYEQYF. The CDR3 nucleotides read TGTGCCAGCAGCCCCGGAACCTACGAGCAGTACTTC.

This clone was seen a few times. In nucleotides, the CDR3 is TGTGCCAGCAGCCCCGGACAGGGGGGAGATACGCAGTATTTT. This codes for CASSPGQGGDTQYF. The chain uses TRBV11-2 and TRBJ2-3, with 10 positions matching TRBD1. V lost 5 bases, J lost 5 bases, and 4 bases stayed unmatched. The CDR3 contains 14 residues. From germline, CDR1 is SGHAT and CDR2 FQNNGV.

The CDR3 DNA reads TGTGCCAGCAGCAAAGTACGGCAGGGCGACAACTATGGCTACACCTTC. This encodes CASSKVRQGDNYGYTF. The rearrangement links TRBV21-1 to TRBJ1-2; the D call in the table, TRBD1, was not verified against the DNA. TRBV21-1 is labeled a pseudogene. The CDR3 contains 16 residues.

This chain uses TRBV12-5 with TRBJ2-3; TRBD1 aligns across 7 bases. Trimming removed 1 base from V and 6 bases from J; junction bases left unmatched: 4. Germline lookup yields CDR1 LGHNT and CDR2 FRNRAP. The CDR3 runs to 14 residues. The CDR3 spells CASGLAQGEDTQYF. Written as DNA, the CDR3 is TGTGCTAGTGGTTTGGCCCAGGGGGAGGATACGCAGTATTTT.

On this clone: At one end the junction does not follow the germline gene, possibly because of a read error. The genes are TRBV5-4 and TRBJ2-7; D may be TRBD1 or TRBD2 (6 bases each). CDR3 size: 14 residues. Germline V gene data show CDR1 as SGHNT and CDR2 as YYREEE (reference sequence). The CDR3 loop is CASTPGASSYEQYF. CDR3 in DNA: TGCGCCAGCACTCCGGGGGCCAGTTCCTACGAGCAGTACTTC.

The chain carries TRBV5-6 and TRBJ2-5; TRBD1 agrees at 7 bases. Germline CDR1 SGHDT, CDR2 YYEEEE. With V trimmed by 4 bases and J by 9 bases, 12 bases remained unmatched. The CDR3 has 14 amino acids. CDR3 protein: CASSPLGPQGAQYF. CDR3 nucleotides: TGTGCCAGCAGCCCCCTGGGGCCTCAGGGGGCCCAGTACTTC.

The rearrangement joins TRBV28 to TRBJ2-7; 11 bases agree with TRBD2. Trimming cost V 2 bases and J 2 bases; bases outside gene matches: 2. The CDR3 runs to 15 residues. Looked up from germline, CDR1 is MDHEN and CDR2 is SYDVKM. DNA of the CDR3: TGTGCCAGCAGTTTAGGTAGCGGGAGGGCCTACGAGCAGTACTTC. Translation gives CASSLGSGRAYEQYF.

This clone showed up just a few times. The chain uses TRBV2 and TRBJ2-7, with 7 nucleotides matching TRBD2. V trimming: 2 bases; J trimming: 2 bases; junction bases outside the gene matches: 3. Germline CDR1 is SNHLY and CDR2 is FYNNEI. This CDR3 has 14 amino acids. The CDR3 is CASSERGSTYEQYF. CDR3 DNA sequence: TGTGCCAGCAGTGAACGCGGGAGCACCTACGAGCAGTACTTC. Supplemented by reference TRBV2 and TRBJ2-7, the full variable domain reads EPEVTQTPSHQVTQMGQEVILRCVPISNHLYFYWYRQILGQKVEFLVSFYNNEISEKSEIFDDQFSVERPDGSNFTLKIRSTKLEDSAMYFCASSERGSTYEQYFGPGTRLTVT.

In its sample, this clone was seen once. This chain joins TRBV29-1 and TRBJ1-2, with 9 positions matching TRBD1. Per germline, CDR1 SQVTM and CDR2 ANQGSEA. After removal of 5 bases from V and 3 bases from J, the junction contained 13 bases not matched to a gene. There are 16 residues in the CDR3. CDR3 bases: TGCAGCGTTTATGGGGTCCGGGACAGGGATGACTATGGCTACACCTTC. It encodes CSVYGVRDRDDYGYTF.

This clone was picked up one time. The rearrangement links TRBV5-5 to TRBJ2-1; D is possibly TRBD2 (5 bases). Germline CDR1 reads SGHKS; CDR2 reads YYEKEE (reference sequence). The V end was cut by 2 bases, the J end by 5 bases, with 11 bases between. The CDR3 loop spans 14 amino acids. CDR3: CASSLRVEDNEQFF. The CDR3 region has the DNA TGTGCCAGCAGCTTAAGGGTGGAGGACAATGAGCAGTTCTTC.

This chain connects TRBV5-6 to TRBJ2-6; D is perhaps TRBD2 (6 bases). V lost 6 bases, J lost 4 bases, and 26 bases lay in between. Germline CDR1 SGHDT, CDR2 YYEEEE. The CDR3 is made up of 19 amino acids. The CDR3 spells CASTSSGGVGLSGANVLTF. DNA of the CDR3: TGTGCCAGCACCTCCTCGGGCGGGGTAGGATTGTCCGGGGCCAACGTCCTGACTTTC.

CDR3 nucleotide sequence: TGTGCCAGCAGCTTAAATGAGGGGGAGCAGTTCTTC. This codes for CASSLNEGEQFF. The rearrangement links TRBV7-6 to TRBJ2-1; possibly TRBD1 or TRBD2 for D (5 bases each). The V end lost 2 bases, the J end lost 10 bases, and 9 bases lay between the germline ends. Looked up from germline, CDR1 is SGHVS and CDR2 is FNYEAQ. The CDR3 consists of 12 residues.

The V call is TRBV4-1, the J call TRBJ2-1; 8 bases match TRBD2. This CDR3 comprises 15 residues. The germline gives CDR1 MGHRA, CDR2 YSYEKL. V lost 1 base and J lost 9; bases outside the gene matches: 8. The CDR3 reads CASSQVGAGGGEQFF. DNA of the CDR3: TGCGCCAGCAGCCAAGTTGGCGCGGGAGGTGGTGAGCAGTTCTTC.

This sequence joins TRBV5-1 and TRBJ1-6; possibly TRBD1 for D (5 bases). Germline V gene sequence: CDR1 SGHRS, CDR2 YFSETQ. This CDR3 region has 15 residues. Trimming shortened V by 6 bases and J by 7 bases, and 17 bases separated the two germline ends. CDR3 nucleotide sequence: TGCGCCAGCACCCTGGAAGGGGTGACAAATTCACCCCTCCACTTT. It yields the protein CASTLEGVTNSPLHF.

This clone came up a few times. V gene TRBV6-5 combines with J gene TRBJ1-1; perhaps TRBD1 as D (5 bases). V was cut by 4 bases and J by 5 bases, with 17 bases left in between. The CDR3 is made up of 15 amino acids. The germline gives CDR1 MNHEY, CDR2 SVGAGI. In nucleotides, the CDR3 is TGTGCCAGCAGTTTGGGGAGGGGATTTGTGACTGAAGCTTTCTTT. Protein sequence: CASSLGRGFVTEAFF.

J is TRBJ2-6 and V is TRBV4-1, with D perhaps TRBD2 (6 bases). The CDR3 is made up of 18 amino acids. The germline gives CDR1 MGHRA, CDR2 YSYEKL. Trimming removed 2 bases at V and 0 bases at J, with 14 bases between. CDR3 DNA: TGCGCCAGCAGCCAATCTCCCGGCGGGACCTCTGGGGCCAACGTCCTGACTTTC. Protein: CASSQSPGGTSGANVLTF.

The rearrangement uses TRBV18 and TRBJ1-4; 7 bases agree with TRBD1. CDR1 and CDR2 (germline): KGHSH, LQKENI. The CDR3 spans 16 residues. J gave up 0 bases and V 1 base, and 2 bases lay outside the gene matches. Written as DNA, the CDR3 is TGTGCCAGCTCACCACGGCAGGGGGCAACTAATGAAAAACTGTTTTTT. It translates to CASSPRQGATNEKLFF.

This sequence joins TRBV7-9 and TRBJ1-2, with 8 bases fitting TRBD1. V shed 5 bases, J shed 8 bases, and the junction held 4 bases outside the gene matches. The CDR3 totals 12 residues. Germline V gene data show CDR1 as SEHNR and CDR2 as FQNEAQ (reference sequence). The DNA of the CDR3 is TGTGCCAGCAGCCGCGGACAGGGCGGCTACACCTTC. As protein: CASSRGQGGYTF.

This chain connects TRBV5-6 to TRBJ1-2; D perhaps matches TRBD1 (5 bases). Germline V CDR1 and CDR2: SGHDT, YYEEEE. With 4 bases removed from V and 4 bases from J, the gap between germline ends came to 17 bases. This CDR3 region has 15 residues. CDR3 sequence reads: CASSAGTSPAYGYTF. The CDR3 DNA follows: TGTGCCAGCAGCGCCGGGACCAGCCCTGCCTATGGCTACACCTTC.

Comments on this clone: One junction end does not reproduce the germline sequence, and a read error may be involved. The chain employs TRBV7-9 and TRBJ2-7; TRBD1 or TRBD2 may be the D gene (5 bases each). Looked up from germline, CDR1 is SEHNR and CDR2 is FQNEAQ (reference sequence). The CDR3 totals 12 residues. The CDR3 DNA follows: TGCGCCAGCAGCCGTATTGGGGGCGAGCAGTACTTC. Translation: CASSRIGGEQYF.

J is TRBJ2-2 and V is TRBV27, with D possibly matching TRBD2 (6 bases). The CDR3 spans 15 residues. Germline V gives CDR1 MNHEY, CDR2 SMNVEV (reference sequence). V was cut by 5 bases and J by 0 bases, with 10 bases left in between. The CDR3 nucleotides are TGTGCCAGCAGTATGCGGGGATCGAACACCGGGGAGCTGTTTTTT. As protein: CASSMRGSNTGELFF.

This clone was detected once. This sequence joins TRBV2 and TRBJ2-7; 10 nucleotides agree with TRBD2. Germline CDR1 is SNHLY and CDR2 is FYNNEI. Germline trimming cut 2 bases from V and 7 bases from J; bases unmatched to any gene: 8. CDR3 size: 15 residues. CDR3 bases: TGTGCCAGCAGTGAAAAGCTAGCGGGAGCGCGGGAGCAGTACTTC. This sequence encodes CASSEKLAGAREQYF. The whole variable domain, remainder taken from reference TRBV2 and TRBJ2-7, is EPEVTQTPSHQVTQMGQEVILRCVPISNHLYFYWYRQILGQKVEFLVSFYNNEISEKSEIFDDQFSVERPDGSNFTLKIRSTKLEDSAMYFCASSEKLAGAREQYFGPGTRLTVT.

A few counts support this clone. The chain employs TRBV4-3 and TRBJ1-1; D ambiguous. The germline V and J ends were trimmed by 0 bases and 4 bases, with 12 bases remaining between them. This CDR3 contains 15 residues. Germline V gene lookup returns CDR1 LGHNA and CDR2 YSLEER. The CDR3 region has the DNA TGCGCCAGCAGCCAAGAATTCGCCGGGAGCACTGAAGCTTTCTTT. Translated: CASSQEFAGSTEAFF.

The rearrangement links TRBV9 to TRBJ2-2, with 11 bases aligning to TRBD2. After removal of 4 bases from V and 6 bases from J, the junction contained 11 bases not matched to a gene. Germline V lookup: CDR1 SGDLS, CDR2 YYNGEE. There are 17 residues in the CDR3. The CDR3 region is CASSPLPGTSGAGELFF. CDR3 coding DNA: TGTGCCAGCAGCCCCCTCCCCGGGACTAGCGGAGCCGGGGAGCTGTTTTTT.

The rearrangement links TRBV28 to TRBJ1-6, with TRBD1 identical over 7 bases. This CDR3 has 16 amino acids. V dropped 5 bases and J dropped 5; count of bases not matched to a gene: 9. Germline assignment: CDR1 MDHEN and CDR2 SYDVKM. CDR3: CASSLRPGQNNSPLHF. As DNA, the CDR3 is TGTGCCAGCAGTCTCCGACCGGGACAGAATAATTCACCCCTCCACTTT. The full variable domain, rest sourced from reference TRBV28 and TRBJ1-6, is DVKVTQSSRYLVKRTGEKVFLECVQDMDHENMFWYRQDPGLGLRLIYFSYDVKMKEKGDIPEGYSVSREKKERFSLILESASTNQTSMYLCASSLRPGQNNSPLHFGNGTRLTVT.

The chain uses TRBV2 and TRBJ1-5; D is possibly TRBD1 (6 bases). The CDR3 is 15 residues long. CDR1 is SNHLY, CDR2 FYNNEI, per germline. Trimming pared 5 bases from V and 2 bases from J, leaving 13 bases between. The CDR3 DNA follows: TGTGCCAGCAGTCCTACAGGGACACGCAATCAGCCCCAGCATTTT. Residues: CASSPTGTRNQPQHF.

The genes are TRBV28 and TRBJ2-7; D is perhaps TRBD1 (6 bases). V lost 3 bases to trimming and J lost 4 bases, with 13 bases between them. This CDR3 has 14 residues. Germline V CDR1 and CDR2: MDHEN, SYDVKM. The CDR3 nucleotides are TGTGCCAGCAGTTTGATGCAGGGGAAATACGAGCAGTACTTC. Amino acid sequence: CASSLMQGKYEQYF.

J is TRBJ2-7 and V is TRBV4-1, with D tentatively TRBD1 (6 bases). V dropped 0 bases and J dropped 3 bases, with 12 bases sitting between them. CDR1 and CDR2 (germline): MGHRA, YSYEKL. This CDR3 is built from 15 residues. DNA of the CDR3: TGCGCCAGCAGCCAAGATCAGGGGACCTACTACGAGCAGTACTTC. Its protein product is CASSQDQGTYYEQYF.